This T cell receptor beta chain was documented in a study of blood T cell repertoires in COVID-19. Overall study: Samples taken during acute and convalescent COVID-19 were collected in the United States, Italy and Spain. Nucleic acid was either cDNA or gDNA, and it came from T cells, B-cell-depleted T cells, or PBMCs.

Source study methods: Nucleated cell number was recorded as an estimate derived from reference gene primer amplification. Generated by immunoSEQ multiplex PCR, the TCRdb table keeps only in-frame clones and is missing some. That table furnishes V, J and clone size, whereas the DNA furnished D and trimming. The table includes 200,000 to 250,000 clones, roughly 87% detected once. From germline, CDR1 is MNHEY and CDR2 SVGAGI. The V gene end was trimmed by 2 bases and the J gene end by 11 bases; junction bases not matched to a gene: 9. The CDR3 sequence is 15 residues long. The chain links TRBV6-5 to TRBJ1-6; 7 positions match TRBD1. The source is a woman younger than 30 who had recovered from COVID-19. The material sequenced was peripheral blood. CDR3 sequence reads: CASSYVDRADPPLHF. The CDR3 DNA reads TGTGCCAGCAGTTACGTTGACAGGGCCGATCCACCCCTCCACTTT.